This entry features one TCR beta chain sequence. The germline V gene encodes CDR1 SGHDT and CDR2 YYEEEE. V dropped 3 bases and J dropped 2 bases, with 9 bases sitting between them. CDR3 length equals 13 residues. The data are from a study of cytomegalovirus exposure and HLA in healthy donors. PCR involved 60 Vbeta and 13 Jbeta primers. Clones were sequenced by immunoSEQ multiplex PCR, and TCRdb holds only the in-frame ones, with some missing. The sample carries tens of thousands of clones, around 60% recorded once. The sequencing sample was made of PBMCs. The rearrangement links TRBV5-6 to TRBJ2-7; TRBD1 might be the D (5 bases). The source of this sequence is a human donor in good health. CDR3 DNA sequence: TGTGCCAGCAGCTCGACAGTACCCTACGAGCAGTACTTC. This encodes CASSSTVPYEQYF.